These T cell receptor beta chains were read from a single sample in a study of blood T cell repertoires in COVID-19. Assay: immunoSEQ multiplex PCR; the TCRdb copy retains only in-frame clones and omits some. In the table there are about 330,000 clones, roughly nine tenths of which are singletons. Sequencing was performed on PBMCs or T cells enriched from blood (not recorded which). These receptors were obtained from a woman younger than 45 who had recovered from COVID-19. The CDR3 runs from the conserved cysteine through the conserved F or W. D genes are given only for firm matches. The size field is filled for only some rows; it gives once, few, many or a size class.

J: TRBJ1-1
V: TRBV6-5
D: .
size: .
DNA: TGTGCCAGCAGTTACGACTCGGGACACGGGACTGAAGCTTTCTTT
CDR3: CASSYDSGHGTEAFF

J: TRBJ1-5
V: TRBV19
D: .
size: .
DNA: TGTGCCAGTACTCAGACAGGTACTTACAATCAGCCCCAGCATTTT
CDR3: CASTQTGTYNQPQHF

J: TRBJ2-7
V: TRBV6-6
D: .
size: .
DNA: TGTGCCAGCAGTCCCACCTCGTGGGGCCGCTACGAGCAGTACTTC
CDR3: CASSPTSWGRYEQYF

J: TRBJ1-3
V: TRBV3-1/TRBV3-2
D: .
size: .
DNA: TGTGCCAGCAGCCAAGACAGGGCAGGAAACACCATATATTTT
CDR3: CASSQDRAGNTIYF

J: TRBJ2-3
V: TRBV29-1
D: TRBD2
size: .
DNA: TGCAGCGTTGGGCGGGCACTAGCGGGGGGTACCGGTGCGCAGTATTTT
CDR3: CSVGRALAGGTGAQYF

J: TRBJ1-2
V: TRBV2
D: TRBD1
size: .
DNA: TGTGCCAGCAGTGGGACAGGGTCTAACTATGGCTACACCTTC
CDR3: CASSGTGSNYGYTF

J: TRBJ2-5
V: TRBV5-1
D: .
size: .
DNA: TGCGCCAGCAGCTTGTGGCGTCAGGGGCCAGCTAGGGGAGAGACCCAGTACTTC
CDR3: CASSLWRQGPARGETQYF

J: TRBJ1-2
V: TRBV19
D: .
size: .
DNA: TGTGCCAGTAGTCTCCGGTCAGGGGTCTATGGCTACACCTTC
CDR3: CASSLRSGVYGYTF

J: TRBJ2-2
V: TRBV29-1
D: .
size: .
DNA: TGCAGCGCCATGCCGGGACTGATGAACACCGGGGAGCTGTTTTTT
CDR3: CSAMPGLMNTGELFF

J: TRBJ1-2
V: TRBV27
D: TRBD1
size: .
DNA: TGTGCCAGCAGTCACCGACAGGGGCTCATTTTGGGCTACACCTTC
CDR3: CASSHRQGLILGYTF

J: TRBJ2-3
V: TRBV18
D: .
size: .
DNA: TGTGCCAGCTCACCAATCGGAGGGAGGGGGAGCACAGATACGCAGTATTTT
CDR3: CASSPIGGRGSTDTQYF

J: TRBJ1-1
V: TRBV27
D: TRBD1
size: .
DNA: TGTGCCAGCAGGATAGGACAGGCAAACACTGAAGCTTTCTTT
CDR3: CASRIGQANTEAFF

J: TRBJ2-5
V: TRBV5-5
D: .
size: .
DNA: TGTGCCAGCAGCTACAGGGACCAAGAGACCCAGTACTTC
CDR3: CASSYRDQETQYF

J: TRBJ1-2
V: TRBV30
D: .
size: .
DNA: TGTGCCTGGAGACAGGGTGGGAATGGCTACACCTTC
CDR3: CAWRQGGNGYTF

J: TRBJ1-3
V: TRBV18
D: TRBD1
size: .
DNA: TGTGCCAGCTCACCGTACGCGGGACAGTCAAGCTCTGGAAACACCATATATTTT
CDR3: CASSPYAGQSSSGNTIYF

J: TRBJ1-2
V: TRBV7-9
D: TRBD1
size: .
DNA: TGTGCCAGCAGCTTGGGACAGGGTGACTATGGCTACACCTTC
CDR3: CASSLGQGDYGYTF

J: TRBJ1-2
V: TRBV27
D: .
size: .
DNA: TGTGCCAGCAGTTCTTTCATGGGGCTCCCCTTTAACTATGGCTACACCTTC
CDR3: CASSSFMGLPFNYGYTF

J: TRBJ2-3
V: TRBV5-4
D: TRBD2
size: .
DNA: TGTGCCAGCAGCTTGCGGGGGACTACCACAGATACGCAGTATTTT
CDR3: CASSLRGTTTDTQYF

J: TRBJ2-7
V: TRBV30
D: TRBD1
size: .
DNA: TGTGCCTGGAGAGGGCTACCGTCGACAGGGAGCCGGTCCAATTCCTACGAGCAGTACTTC
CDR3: CAWRGLPSTGSRSNSYEQYF

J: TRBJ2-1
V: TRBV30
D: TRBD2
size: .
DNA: TGTGCCTGGATGGAGGGGGTAGCGGGGGATTCGCAGTTCTTC
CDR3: CAWMEGVAGDSQFF

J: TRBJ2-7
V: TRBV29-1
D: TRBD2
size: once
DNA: TGCAGCGTTGTCCGGGGGGGCCGGACCTACGAGCAGTACTTC
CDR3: CSVVRGGRTYEQYF

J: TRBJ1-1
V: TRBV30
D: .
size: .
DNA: TGTGCCTGGAGTAAGGGAGGGCCTGAAGCTTTCTTT
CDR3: CAWSKGGPEAFF

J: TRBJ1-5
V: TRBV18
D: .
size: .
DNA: TGTGCCAGCTCACCACCGCCGGTACCTCAGCCCCAGCATTTT
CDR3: CASSPPPVPQPQHF

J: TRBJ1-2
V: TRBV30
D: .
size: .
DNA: TGTGCCTGGGAGGAGGGTGTAGGCGGCTACACCTTC
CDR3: CAWEEGVGGYTF

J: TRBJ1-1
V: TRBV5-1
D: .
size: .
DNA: TGCGCCAGCAGCACAAACAGGGATTGGAACACTGAAGCTTTCTTT
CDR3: CASSTNRDWNTEAFF

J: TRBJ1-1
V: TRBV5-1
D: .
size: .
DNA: TGCGCCAGCAGCTTGTCCCACGGGGCAGGGGCCACTGAAGCTTTCTTT
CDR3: CASSLSHGAGATEAFF

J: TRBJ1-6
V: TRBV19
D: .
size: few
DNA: TGTGCCAGTAGTATCACCCTGGGCCCACCAACCTTTAATTCACCCCTCCACTTT
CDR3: CASSITLGPPTFNSPLHF

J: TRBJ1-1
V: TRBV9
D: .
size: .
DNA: TGTGCCAGCAGCCCCCAATGGAACACTGAAGCTTTCTTT
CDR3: CASSPQWNTEAFF

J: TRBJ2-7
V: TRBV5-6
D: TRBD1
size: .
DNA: TGTGCCAGCAGCCCCCGACAGGGATTCGGCGAGCAGTACTTC
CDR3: CASSPRQGFGEQYF

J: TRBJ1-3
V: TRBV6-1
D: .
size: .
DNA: TGTGCCAGCAGTGTAGGAGGCGGGGGCTCTGGAAACACCATATATTTT
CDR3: CASSVGGGGSGNTIYF

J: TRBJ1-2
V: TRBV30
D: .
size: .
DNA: TGTGCCTGGAGCGGGTCGGGGGGCTACACCTTC
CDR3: CAWSGSGGYTF

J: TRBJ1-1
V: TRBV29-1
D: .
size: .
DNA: TGCAGCGTTGATCAGAACATGAACACTGAAGCTTTCTTT
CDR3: CSVDQNMNTEAFF

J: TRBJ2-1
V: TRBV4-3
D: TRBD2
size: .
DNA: TGCGCCAGCAGCCAAGATCTGCAGCGGGGAATGCACAATGAGCAGTTCTTC
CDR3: CASSQDLQRGMHNEQFF

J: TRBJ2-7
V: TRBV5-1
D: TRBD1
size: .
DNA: TGCGCCAGCAGCTTGACTCCCGGACAGGGCCAATACGAGCAGTACTTC
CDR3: CASSLTPGQGQYEQYF

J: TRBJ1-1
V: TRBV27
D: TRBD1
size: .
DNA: TGTGCCAGCAGTTTAGGGACAGTGAACACTGAAGCTTTCTTT
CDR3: CASSLGTVNTEAFF

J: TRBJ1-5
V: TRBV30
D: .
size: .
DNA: TGTGCCTCCGGGGGGTATAGCAATCAGCCCCAGCATTTT
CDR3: CASGGYSNQPQHF

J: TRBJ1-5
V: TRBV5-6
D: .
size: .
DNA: TGTGCCAGCAGCTTCAATAATCAGCCCCAGCATTTT
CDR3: CASSFNNQPQHF

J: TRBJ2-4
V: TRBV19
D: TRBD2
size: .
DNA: TGTGCCAGTAGTATGTTTGCGGGGGGGCCCCCGGGAGCCAAAAACATTCAGTACTTC
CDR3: CASSMFAGGPPGAKNIQYF

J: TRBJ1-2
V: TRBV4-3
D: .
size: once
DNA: TGCGCCAGCAGCCAAGACAGCTATGGCTACACCTTC
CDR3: CASSQDSYGYTF

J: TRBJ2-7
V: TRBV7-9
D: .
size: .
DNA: TGTGCCAGCAGGGAAACAGGGCCTCTCTCCTACGAGCAGTACTTC
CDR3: CASRETGPLSYEQYF